This TCR beta chain was profiled in a study of cytomegalovirus exposure and HLA in healthy donors. Study conclusions and caveats: A missense DCLRE1C variant was associated with V- and J-gene trimming of TCR beta chains in a later analysis, and an independent cohort replicated the association. Earlier results showed most TCR beta V segments being productive about 90% or about 30% of the time. It was about 150 TCR beta chains that were listed as cytomegalovirus-associated.

Germline V gene lookup returns CDR1 SGHNT and CDR2 YENEEA. The CDR3 is made up of 15 amino acids. V lost 6 bases and J lost 3, with 14 bases in between. Notes on this clone: What it recognizes is unknown.

PCR involved 60 Vbeta and 13 Jbeta primers. Per the authors' pipeline: It was a later analysis that counted 75 million to 90 million unique TCR beta chains, of which 9 million to 13 million were shared. Produced via immunoSEQ multiplex PCR; TCRdb's table is partial and in-frame only. V and J calls and clone size are those listed in that table; D and trimming were worked out from the DNA. Among over 65,000 clones listed, about 68% were seen once. The chain carries TRBV11-3 and TRBJ2-2, with a possible D match to TRBD2 (5 bases). The source is a woman in her thirties in good health and CMV-seropositive. Sequencing used PBMCs. In DNA form, the CDR3 reads TGTGCCAGCAGTGACGGGGTCGCGGACACCGGGGAGCTGTTTTTT. Protein: CASSDGVADTGELFF.